A selection of T cell receptor beta chains follows, all from one sample in a study of blood T cells in healthy people across ages. TCRdb re-derived calls from the 5' RACE reads in MiXCR, one entry per CDR3 protein. Of roughly 800,000 distinct CDR3 sequences listed, about a quarter are singletons. The sample was also reused in another study, on T cells of mothers and their children.

The specimen sequenced was blood. The receptor source for this set is a boy younger than 18 in good health. CDR3s include the opening cysteine and the closing phenylalanine or tryptophan. Fields, in order: CDR3 length, V gene, J gene, clone size, D gene, CDR3 DNA, CDR3 protein. D genes are given only for firm matches. Some rows have no size entry. The others give once, few or many, or a class for an expanded clone.

cdr3_length: 14; v_call: TRBV5-1; j_call: TRBJ2-7; clone_size: few; d_call: TRBD2; cdr3_nt: TGCGCCAGCAGCGCTAGCGGGAGCTCCTACGAGCAGTACTTC; cdr3_aa: CASSASGSSYEQYF
cdr3_length: 15; v_call: TRBV20-1; j_call: TRBJ2-5; clone_size: -; d_call: -; cdr3_nt: TGCAGTGCTAGAGTTTGGGCGGGGACGCAAGAGACCCAGTACTTC; cdr3_aa: CSARVWAGTQETQYF
cdr3_length: 14; v_call: TRBV5-6; j_call: TRBJ2-7; clone_size: few; d_call: TRBD2; cdr3_nt: TGTGCCAGCAGCCACAGCGGGGGGTCCTACGAGCAGTACTTC; cdr3_aa: CASSHSGGSYEQYF
cdr3_length: 12; v_call: TRBV6-5; j_call: TRBJ2-1; clone_size: -; d_call: TRBD2; cdr3_nt: TGTGCCAGTTGGCGGGGGGCGGATGAGCAGTTCTTC; cdr3_aa: CASWRGADEQFF
cdr3_length: 15; v_call: TRBV30; j_call: TRBJ1-1; clone_size: -; d_call: -; cdr3_nt: TGTGCCTGGAGTGGTGCGGGTGGGACCATGAAGGAAGCTTTCTTT; cdr3_aa: CAWSGAGGTMKEAFF
cdr3_length: 13; v_call: TRBV5-1; j_call: TRBJ2-7; clone_size: few; d_call: -; cdr3_nt: TGCGCCAGCAGCCCTCTCACCTTGGACGAGCAGTACTTC; cdr3_aa: CASSPLTLDEQYF
cdr3_length: 13; v_call: TRBV29-1; j_call: TRBJ1-2; clone_size: -; d_call: -; cdr3_nt: TGCAGCGTCGCTGCGGACAGATTGGATGGCTACACCTTC; cdr3_aa: CSVAADRLDGYTF
cdr3_length: 17; v_call: TRBV9; j_call: TRBJ2-1; clone_size: few; d_call: TRBD2; cdr3_nt: TGTGCCAGCAGTCTTACTAGCGTAAGCCTATCCTACAATGAGCAGTTCTTC; cdr3_aa: CASSLTSVSLSYNEQFF
cdr3_length: 17; v_call: TRBV4-1; j_call: TRBJ1-4; clone_size: few; d_call: TRBD1; cdr3_nt: TGCGCCAGCAGCCGCCCGACAGGGAACAGGAGAAATGAAAAACTGTTTTTT; cdr3_aa: CASSRPTGNRRNEKLFF
cdr3_length: 15; v_call: TRBV5-5; j_call: TRBJ1-3; clone_size: -; d_call: -; cdr3_nt: TGTGCCAGCAGCTTGGACTACTCAACTGGAAACACCATATATTTT; cdr3_aa: CASSLDYSTGNTIYF
cdr3_length: 14; v_call: TRBV19; j_call: TRBJ1-1; clone_size: few; d_call: -; cdr3_nt: TGTGCCAGTAGTATACAGGGGTCCCGCGGGCCAGCTTTCTTT; cdr3_aa: CASSIQGSRGPAFF
cdr3_length: 16; v_call: TRBV6-5; j_call: TRBJ2-2; clone_size: few; d_call: -; cdr3_nt: TGTGCCAGCAGTTACGCTAGACGTACTAACACCGGGGAGCTGTTTTTT; cdr3_aa: CASSYARRTNTGELFF
cdr3_length: 15; v_call: TRBV13; j_call: TRBJ2-5; clone_size: few; d_call: -; cdr3_nt: TGTGCCAGCAGCCCACCCCCAGGCGACTTGGAGACCCAGTACTTC; cdr3_aa: CASSPPPGDLETQYF
cdr3_length: 12; v_call: TRBV29-1; j_call: TRBJ1-2; clone_size: -; d_call: -; cdr3_nt: TGCAGCGTTGATTCCCAGGTGAAGGGCTACACCTTC; cdr3_aa: CSVDSQVKGYTF
cdr3_length: 12; v_call: TRBV10-3; j_call: TRBJ2-4; clone_size: -; d_call: -; cdr3_nt: TGTGCCATCAGCGAGGACGGTAACATTCAGTACTTC; cdr3_aa: CAISEDGNIQYF
cdr3_length: 13; v_call: TRBV11-1; j_call: TRBJ1-2; clone_size: -; d_call: -; cdr3_nt: TGTGCCAGCAGCTTAAACAGGGACTATGGCTACACCTTC; cdr3_aa: CASSLNRDYGYTF
cdr3_length: 16; v_call: TRBV12-3/TRBV12-4; j_call: TRBJ2-7; clone_size: -; d_call: TRBD1; cdr3_nt: TGTGCCAGCAGCCCACCTGGGGGACAGGGTCCCAACGAGCAGTACTTC; cdr3_aa: CASSPPGGQGPNEQYF
cdr3_length: 13; v_call: TRBV12-3/TRBV12-4; j_call: TRBJ2-7; clone_size: many; d_call: -; cdr3_nt: TGTGCCAGCAGTTTAGTGGCTGCCTACGAGCAGTACTTC; cdr3_aa: CASSLVAAYEQYF
cdr3_length: 16; v_call: TRBV12-3/TRBV12-4; j_call: TRBJ2-3; clone_size: -; d_call: -; cdr3_nt: TGTGCCAGCAGTTTGACCAGCCTCGTTAGCGCAGATACGCAGTATTTT; cdr3_aa: CASSLTSLVSADTQYF
cdr3_length: 16; v_call: TRBV28; j_call: TRBJ2-7; clone_size: few; d_call: TRBD1; cdr3_nt: TGTGCCAGCAGTCCCCCGGGACAGGGGGGGAGCCACGAGCAGTACTTC; cdr3_aa: CASSPPGQGGSHEQYF
cdr3_length: 15; v_call: TRBV10-3; j_call: TRBJ2-7; clone_size: -; d_call: TRBD1; cdr3_nt: TGTGCCATCAGTCCCATCGACAGGGTGAAGGGAGAGCAGTACTTC; cdr3_aa: CAISPIDRVKGEQYF
cdr3_length: 15; v_call: TRBV6-5; j_call: TRBJ1-2; clone_size: -; d_call: -; cdr3_nt: TGTGCCAGCAGTTACAAACAGATTACTAACTATGGCTACACCTTC; cdr3_aa: CASSYKQITNYGYTF